This TCR beta chain appears in the sequencing data of a study of metastatic and nonmetastatic thyroid tumors. Study at large: Repertoire comparisons spanned blood and tumor or nodule tissue from malignant and benign thyroid patients. Study-wide results and limits: Significantly greater TCR beta diversity was reportedly found in malignant thyroid tumors than in benign nodules (in blood and tumor).

This clone was seen a few times. The antigen remains unidentified. Each patient came to thyroid surgery without any prior treatment (of any kind). The CDR3 covers 16 residues. The V end was cut by 1 base, the J end by 2 bases, with 12 bases between. Germline CDR1 reads SGHAT; CDR2 reads FQNNGV. Authors' methods: Construction of a distant-metastasis classifier for papillary thyroid cancer relied on CDR3 differences across clinicopathological groups. TCRdb re-clonotyped the PCR reads via MiXCR. TCRdb, rather than the study authors, made the V and J calls. The repertoire holds more than 15,000 clones, with about 30% as singletons.

The receptor was derived from a female donor with papillary thyroid cancer or a benign thyroid nodule (not recorded which). Some clones in this sample may be carry-over from other donors' samples. The V and J genes are TRBV11-2 and TRBJ2-1; unclear D gene. Sequenced sample: adjacent normal tissue. This chain's CDR3 is CASSLGYSDPYNEQFF. The CDR3 nucleotides are TGTGCCAGCAGCTTAGGGTATTCGGACCCCTACAATGAGCAGTTCTTC.